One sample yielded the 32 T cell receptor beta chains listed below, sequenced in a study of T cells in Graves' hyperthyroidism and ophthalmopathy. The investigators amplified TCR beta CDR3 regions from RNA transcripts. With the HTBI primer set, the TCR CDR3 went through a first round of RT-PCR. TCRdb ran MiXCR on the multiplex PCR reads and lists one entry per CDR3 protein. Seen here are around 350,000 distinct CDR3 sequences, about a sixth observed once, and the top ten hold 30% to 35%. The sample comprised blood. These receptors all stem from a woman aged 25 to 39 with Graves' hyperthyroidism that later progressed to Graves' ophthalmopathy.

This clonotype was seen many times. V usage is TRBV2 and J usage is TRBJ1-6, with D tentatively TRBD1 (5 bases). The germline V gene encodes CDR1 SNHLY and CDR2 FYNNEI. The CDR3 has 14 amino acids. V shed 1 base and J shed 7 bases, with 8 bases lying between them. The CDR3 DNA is TGTGCCAGCAGTGAAGAGGCAGGGAATTCACCCCTCCACTTT. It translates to CASSEEAGNSPLHF. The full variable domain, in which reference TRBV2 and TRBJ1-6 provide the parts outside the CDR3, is EPEVTQTPSHQVTQMGQEVILRCVPISNHLYFYWYRQILGQKVEFLVSFYNNEISEKSEIFDDQFSVERPDGSNFTLKIRSTKLEDSAMYFCASSEEAGNSPLHFGNGTRLTVT.

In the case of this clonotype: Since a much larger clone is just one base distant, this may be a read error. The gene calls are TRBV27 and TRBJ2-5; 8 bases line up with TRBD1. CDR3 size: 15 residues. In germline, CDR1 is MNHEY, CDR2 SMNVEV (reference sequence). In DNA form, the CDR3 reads TGTACCAGCAGTCATCAGGGGGCTTCGTCGAAGACCCAGTACTTC. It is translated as CTSSHQGASSKTQYF.

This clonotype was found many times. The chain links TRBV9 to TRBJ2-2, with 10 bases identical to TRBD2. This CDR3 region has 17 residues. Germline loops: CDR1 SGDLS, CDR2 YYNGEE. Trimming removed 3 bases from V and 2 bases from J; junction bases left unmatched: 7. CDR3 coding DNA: TGTGCCAGCAGCGCCATCCAGCGGGAGGGAAACACCGGGGAGCTGTTTTTT. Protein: CASSAIQREGNTGELFF. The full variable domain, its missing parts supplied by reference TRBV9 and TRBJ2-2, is DSGVTQTPKHLITATGQRVTLRCSPRSGDLSVYWYQQSLDQGLQFLIQYYNGEERAKGNILERFSAQQFPDLHSELNLSSLELGDSALYFCASSAIQREGNTGELFFGEGSRLTVL.

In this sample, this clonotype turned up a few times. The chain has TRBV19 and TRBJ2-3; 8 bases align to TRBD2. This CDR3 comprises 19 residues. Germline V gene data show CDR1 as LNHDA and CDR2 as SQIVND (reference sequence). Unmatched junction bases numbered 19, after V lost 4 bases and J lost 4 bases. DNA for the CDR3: TGTGCCAGTAGTAAGCCCGCGGTGGATCCAGCGGGGGTTGCAGATACGCAGTATTTT. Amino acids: CASSKPAVDPAGVADTQYF.

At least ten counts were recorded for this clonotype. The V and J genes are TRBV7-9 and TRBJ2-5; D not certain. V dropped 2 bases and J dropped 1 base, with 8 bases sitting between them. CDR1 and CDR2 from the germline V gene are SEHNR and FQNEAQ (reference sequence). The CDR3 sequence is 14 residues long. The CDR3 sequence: CASSLIRTQETQYF. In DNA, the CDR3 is TGTGCCAGCAGCTTAATCAGAACCCAAGAGACCCAGTACTTC.

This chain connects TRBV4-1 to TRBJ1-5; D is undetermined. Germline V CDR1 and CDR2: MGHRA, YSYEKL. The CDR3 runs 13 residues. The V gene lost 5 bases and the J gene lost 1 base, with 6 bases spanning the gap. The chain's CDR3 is CASSLQSNQPQHF. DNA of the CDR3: TGCGCCAGCAGCTTACAGAGCAATCAGCCCCAGCATTTT.

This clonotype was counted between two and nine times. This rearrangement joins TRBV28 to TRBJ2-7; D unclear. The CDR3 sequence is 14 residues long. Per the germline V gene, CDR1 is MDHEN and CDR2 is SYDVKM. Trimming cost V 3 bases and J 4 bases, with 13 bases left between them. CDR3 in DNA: TGTGCCAGCAGTTTGTTCGTGGGTGGGTACGAGCAGTACTTC. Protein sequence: CASSLFVGGYEQYF.

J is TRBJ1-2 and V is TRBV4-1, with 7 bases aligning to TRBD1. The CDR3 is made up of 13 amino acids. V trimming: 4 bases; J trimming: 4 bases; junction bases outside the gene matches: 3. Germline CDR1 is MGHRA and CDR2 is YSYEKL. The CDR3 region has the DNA TGCGCCAGCAGCCGACAGGGACTCTATGGCTACACCTTC. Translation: CASSRQGLYGYTF.

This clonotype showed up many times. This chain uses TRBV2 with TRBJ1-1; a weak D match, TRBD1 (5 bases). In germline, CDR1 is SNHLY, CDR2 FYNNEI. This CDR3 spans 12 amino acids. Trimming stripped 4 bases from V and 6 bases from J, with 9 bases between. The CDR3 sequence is CASSAGTPEAFF. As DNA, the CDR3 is TGTGCCAGCAGTGCCGGGACTCCTGAAGCTTTCTTT.

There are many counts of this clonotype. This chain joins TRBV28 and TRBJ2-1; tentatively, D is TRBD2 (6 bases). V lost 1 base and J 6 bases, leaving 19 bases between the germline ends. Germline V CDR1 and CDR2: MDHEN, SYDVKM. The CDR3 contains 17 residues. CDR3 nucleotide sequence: TGTGCCAGCAGTTTATTACTAGCTCCAAAAAACGTCAATGAGCAGTTCTTC. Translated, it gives CASSLLLAPKNVNEQFF.

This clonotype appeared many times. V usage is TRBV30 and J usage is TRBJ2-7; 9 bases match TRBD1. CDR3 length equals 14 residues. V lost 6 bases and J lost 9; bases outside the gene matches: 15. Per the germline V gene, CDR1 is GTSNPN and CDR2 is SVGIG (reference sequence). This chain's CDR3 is CACPRKDRGTGQYF. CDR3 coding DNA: TGTGCCTGCCCCCGGAAGGACAGGGGCACCGGGCAGTACTTC.

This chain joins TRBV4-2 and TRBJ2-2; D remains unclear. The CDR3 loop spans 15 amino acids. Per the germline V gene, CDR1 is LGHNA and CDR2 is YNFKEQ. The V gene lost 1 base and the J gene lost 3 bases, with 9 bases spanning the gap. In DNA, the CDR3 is TGTGCCAGCAGCCAAGGGGTAGCCTACACCGGGGAGCTGTTTTTT. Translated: CASSQGVAYTGELFF.

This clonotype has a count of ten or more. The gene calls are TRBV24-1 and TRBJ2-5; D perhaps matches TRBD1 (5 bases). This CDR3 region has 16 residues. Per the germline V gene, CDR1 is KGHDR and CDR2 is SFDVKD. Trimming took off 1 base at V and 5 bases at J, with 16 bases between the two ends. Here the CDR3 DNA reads TGTGCCACCAGTGATTTCGGCCAGGGAATTTGGGAGACCCAGTACTTC. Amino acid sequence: CATSDFGQGIWETQYF.

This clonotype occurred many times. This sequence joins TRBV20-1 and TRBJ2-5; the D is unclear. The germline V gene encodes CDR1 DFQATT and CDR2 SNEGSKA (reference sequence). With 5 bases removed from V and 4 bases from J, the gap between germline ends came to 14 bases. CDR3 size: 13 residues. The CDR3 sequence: CSAGFSGRETQYF. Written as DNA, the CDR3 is TGCAGTGCTGGGTTTTCAGGCCGAGAGACCCAGTACTTC.

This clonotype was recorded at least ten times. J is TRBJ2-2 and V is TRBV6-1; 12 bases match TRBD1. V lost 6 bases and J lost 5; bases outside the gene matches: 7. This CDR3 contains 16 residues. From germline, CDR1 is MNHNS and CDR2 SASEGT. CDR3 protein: CASRSGQGALTGELFF. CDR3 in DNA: TGTGCCAGCAGATCGGGACAGGGGGCCCTAACCGGGGAGCTGTTTTTT.

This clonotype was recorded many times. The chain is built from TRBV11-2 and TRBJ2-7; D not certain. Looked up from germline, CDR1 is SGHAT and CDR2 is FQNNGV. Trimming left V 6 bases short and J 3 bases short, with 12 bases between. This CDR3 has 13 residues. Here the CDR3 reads CASSSGPDYEQYF. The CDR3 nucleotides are TGTGCCAGCAGTTCCGGGCCGGACTACGAGCAGTACTTC.

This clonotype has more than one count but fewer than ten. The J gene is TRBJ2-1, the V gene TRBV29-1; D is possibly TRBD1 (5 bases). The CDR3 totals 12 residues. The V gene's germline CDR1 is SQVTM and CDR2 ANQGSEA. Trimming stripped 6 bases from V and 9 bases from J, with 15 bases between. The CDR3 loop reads CSVTTQGSEQFF. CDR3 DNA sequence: TGCAGCGTAACCACCCAGGGCAGTGAGCAGTTCTTC.

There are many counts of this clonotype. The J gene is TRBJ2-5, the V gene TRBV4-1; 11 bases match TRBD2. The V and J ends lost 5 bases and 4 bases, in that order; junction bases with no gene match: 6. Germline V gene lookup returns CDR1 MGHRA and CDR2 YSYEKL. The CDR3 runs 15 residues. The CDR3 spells CASSYSGGAGETQYF. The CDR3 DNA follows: TGCGCCAGCAGCTATAGCGGGGGGGCCGGAGAGACCCAGTACTTC.

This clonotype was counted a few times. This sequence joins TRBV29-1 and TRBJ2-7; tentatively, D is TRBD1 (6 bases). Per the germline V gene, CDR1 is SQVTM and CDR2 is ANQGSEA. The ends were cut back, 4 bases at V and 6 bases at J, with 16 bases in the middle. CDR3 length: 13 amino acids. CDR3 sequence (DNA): TGCAGCGTTGGGGGACATCTCGCCGTCGAGCAGTACTTC. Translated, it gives CSVGGHLAVEQYF.

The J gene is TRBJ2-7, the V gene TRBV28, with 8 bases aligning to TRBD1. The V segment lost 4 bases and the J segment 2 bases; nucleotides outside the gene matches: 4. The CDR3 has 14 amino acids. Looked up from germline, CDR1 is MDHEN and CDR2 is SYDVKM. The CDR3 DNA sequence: TGTGCCAGCAGTTGGGGACAGGTAGCCTACGAGCAGTACTTC. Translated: CASSWGQVAYEQYF.

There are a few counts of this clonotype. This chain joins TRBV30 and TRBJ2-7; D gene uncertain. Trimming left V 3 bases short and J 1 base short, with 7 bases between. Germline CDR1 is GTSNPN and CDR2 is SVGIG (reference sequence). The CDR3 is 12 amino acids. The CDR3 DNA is TGTGCCTGGAGACGAGATTCCTACGAGCAGTACTTC. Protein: CAWRRDSYEQYF. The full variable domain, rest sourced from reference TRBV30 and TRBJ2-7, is SQTIHQWPATLVQPVGSPLSLECTVEGTSNPNLYWYRQAAGRGLQLLFYSVGIGQISSEVPQNLSASRPQDRQFILSSKKLLLSDSGFYLCAWRRDSYEQYFGPGTRLTVT.

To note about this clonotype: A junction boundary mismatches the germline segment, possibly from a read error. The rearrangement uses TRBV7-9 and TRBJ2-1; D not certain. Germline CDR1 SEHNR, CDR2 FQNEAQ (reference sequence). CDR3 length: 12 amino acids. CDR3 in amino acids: CASSVAHNEQFF. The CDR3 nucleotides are TGTGCCAGCAGCGTAGCCCACAATGAGCAGTTCTTC.

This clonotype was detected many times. Here the CDR3 reads CASRISGRGSYNEQFF. CDR3 DNA: TGTGCCAGCAGGATTAGCGGGAGAGGGTCCTACAATGAGCAGTTCTTC. The V and J genes are TRBV12-3 or TRBV12-4 and TRBJ2-1, with 9 positions matching TRBD2. V was clipped by 6 bases and J by 1 base; unmatched bases: 7. The CDR3 consists of 16 residues.

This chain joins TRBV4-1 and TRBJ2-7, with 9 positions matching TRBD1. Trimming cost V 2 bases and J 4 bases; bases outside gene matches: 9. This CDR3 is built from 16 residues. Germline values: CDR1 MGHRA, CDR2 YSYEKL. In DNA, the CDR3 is TGCGCCAGCAGCCAAACGCCAGGACAGGGGAAGTACGAGCAGTACTTC. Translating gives CASSQTPGQGKYEQYF.

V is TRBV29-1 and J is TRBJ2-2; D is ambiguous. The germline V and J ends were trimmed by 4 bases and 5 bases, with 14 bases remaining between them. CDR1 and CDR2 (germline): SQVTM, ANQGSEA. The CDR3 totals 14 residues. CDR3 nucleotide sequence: TGCAGCGTTGGGGGTCTCCAAGGTACCGGGGAGCTGTTTTTT. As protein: CSVGGLQGTGELFF.

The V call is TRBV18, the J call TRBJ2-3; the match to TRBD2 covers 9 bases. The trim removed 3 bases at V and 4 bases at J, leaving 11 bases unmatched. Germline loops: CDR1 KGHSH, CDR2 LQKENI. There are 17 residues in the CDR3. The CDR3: CASSPSASGVSADTQYF. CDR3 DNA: TGTGCCAGCTCACCTAGCGCTAGCGGGGTTTCTGCAGATACGCAGTATTTT.

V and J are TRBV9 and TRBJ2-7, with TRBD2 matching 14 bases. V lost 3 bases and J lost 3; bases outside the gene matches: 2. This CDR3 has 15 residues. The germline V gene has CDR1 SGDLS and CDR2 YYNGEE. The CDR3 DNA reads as TGTGCCAGCAGCGGTGGACTAGCGGGAGGCTACGAGCAGTACTTC. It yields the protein CASSGGLAGGYEQYF.

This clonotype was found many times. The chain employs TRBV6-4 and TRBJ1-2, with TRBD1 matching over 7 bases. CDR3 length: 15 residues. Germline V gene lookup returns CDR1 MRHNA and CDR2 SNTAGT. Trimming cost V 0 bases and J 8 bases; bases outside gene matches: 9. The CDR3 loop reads CASSDSGGVSGGYTF. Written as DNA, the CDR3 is TGTGCCAGCAGTGACTCAGGGGGCGTCTCCGGAGGCTACACCTTC.

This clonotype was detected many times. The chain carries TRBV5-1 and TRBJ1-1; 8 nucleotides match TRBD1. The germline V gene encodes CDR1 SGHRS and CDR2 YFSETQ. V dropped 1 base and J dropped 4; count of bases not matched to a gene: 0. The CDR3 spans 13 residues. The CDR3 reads CASSLTGGTEAFF. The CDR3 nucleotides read TGCGCCAGCAGCTTGACAGGGGGCACTGAAGCTTTCTTT. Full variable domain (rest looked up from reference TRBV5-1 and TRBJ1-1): KAGVTQTPRYLIKTRGQQVTLSCSPISGHRSVSWYQQTPGQGLQFLFEYFSETQRNKGNFPGRFSGRQFSNSRSEMNVSTLELGDSALYLCASSLTGGTEAFFGQGTRLTVV.

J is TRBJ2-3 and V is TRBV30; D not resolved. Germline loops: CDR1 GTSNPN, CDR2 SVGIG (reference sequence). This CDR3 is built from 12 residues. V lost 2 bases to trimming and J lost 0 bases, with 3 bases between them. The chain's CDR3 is CAWSYSTDTQYF. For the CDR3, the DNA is TGTGCCTGGAGTTACAGCACAGATACGCAGTATTTT.

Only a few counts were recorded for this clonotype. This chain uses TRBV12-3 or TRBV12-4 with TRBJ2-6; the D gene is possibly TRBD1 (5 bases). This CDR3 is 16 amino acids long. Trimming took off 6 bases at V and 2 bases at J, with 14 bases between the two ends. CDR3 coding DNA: TGTGCCAGCAGGGGGCCCATATTTGCTGGGGCCAACGTCCTGACTTTC. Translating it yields CASRGPIFAGANVLTF.

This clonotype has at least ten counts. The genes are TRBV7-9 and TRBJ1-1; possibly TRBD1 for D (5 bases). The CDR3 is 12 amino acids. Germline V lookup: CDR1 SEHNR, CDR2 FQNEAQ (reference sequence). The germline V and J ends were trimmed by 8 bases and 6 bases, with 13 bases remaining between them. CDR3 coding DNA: TGTGCCAGCGTCCGGAGGGGACCTGAAGCTTTCTTT. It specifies CASVRRGPEAFF.